What follows are 8 T cell receptor beta chains derived from one specimen sequenced in a study of T cells in women clearing cervical HPV infection. Here immunoSEQ multiplex PCR was the method, and the copy in TCRdb shows in-frame clones only, minus some. Its listing shows 40,000 to 60,000 clones. Sample: blood buffy coat. The receptors shown here come from a woman aged 18 to 69 with a cervical HPV16 infection that either progressed to CIN3+ or cleared (not recorded which).

Incomplete CDR3 DNA: TGTGCCAGCAGCCTCAGGACAGGCTATGGC. Translating it yields CASSLRTGYG. The full CDR3 protein reads CASSLRTGYGYTF. The chain joins TRBV13 to TRBJ1-2, with 7 bases that match TRBD1. Coverage ceases 3 residues before the CDR3 finishes, and the germline J gene fills in the end. Losses at the gene ends were 5 bases for V and 4 bases for J; bases not matched to a gene: 4. Germline V lookup: CDR1 PRHDT, CDR2 FYEKMQ (reference sequence). This CDR3 is 13 amino acids long.

In the case of this clone: With the read ending 3 residues before the CDR3 end, the germline J gene is used to fill in that end. The chain is built from TRBV20-1 and TRBJ2-2, with D unclear. CDR3 length equals 12 residues. Germline CDR1 reads DFQATT; CDR2 reads SNEGSKA (reference sequence). CDR3 sequence reads: CSARIPGEKLFF. The DNA read from the CDR3 is TGCAGTGCTAGGATTCCGGGTGAAAAG.

With respect to this clone: The missing CDR3 end, 3 residues past where the read stops, is filled in from the germline J gene. The V gene is TRBV6-2 or TRBV6-3, the J gene TRBJ2-1; no clear D. Germline loops: CDR1 MNHEY, CDR2 SVGEGT. The germline V and J ends were trimmed by 2 bases and 4 bases, with 9 bases remaining between them. The CDR3 covers 14 residues. The covered CDR3 bases are TGTGCCAGCAGTTACAAAGCGACTTACAATGAG. As protein: CASSYKATYNE. The full-length CDR3 reads as CASSYKATYNEQFF.

In regard to this clone: The read gets to within 3 residues of the CDR3 end, and the germline J gene fills in the rest. The gene calls are TRBV10-3 and TRBJ1-5; 8 nucleotides agree with TRBD1. The CDR3 runs 16 residues. With 1 base clipped from V and 7 bases from J, the junction kept 9 bases outside the gene matches. Per the germline V gene, CDR1 is ENHRY and CDR2 is SYGVKD. The part of the CDR3 DNA that was read is TGTGCCATCAGTGAGTATCGAGGACAGGGTGAACAGCCC. Translation: CAISEYRGQGEQP. The CDR3 in its entirety is CAISEYRGQGEQPQHF.

Worth noting for this clone: The read ends 3 residues before the CDR3 terminus; that terminus is restored from the germline J gene. The chain has TRBV11-2 and TRBJ2-1; possibly TRBD2 for D (6 bases). With 5 bases removed from V and 7 bases from J, the gap between germline ends came to 18 bases. Germline V gives CDR1 SGHAT, CDR2 FQNNGV. CDR3 length: 15 amino acids. CDR3 sequence: CASSQAVPGGNEQFF. CDR3 bases read: TGTGCCAGCAGCCAGGCAGTACCCGGGGGAAATGAG.

On this clone itself: The CDR3 is cut off 3 residues early in the read; its end comes from the germline J gene. The V gene is TRBV20-1, the J gene TRBJ2-1; 7 bases are shared with TRBD1. V was pared by 6 bases and J by 9 bases, with 11 bases of the junction left unmatched. Germline loops: CDR1 DFQATT, CDR2 SNEGSKA (reference sequence). This CDR3 has 13 residues. CDR3 DNA (partial): TGCAGTGCCCGGGACAGTCGAGGGGGTGAG. This encodes CSARDSRGGE. The full CDR3 is CSARDSRGGEQFF.

As concerns this clone: The CDR3 end lies 3 residues beyond the end of the read and is filled in from the germline J gene. The chain links TRBV14 to TRBJ2-3; perhaps TRBD1 as D (6 bases). The V gene's germline CDR1 is SGHDN and CDR2 FVKESK. The CDR3 runs to 15 residues. CDR3 amino acids: CASSPSHPGVETQYF. The sequenced CDR3 bases are TGTGCCAGCAGCCCCTCTCACCCAGGGGTGGAGACG.

Concerning this clone: The read is 3 residues too short to cover the CDR3 end, so that end is filled in from the germline J gene. The rearrangement joins TRBV12-3 or TRBV12-4 to TRBJ2-3; D might be TRBD1 (5 bases). The length of the CDR3 is 14 residues. The V end lost 2 bases, the J end lost 4 bases, and 10 bases lay between the germline ends. Here the CDR3 reads CASSLPETADTQYF. Partial CDR3 DNA: TGTGCCAGCAGTTTACCCGAGACAGCAGATACG.